This entry is about one TCR beta chain. This entry comes from a study of blood T cell repertoires in COVID-19. Whole-study context: In each case, the material was cDNA or gDNA derived from T cells, B-cell-depleted T cells, or PBMCs.

In the original workflow: Counts of nucleated cells, estimated from reference gene primer amplification, were obtained. Method: immunoSEQ multiplex PCR; TCRdb's copy keeps in-frame clones and lacks some. V and J calls and clone size are those listed in that table; D and trimming were worked out from the DNA. Here the sample spans 60,000 to 70,000 clones, 65% to 90% being singletons. Sequencing used peripheral blood. This receptor was obtained from a woman in her sixties with acute or convalescent COVID-19.

The CDR3 DNA reads as TGCGCCAGCAGCTTGGTTTCAACAGGGGGAGGCTACACCTTC. It translates to CASSLVSTGGGYTF. This chain links TRBV5-1 with TRBJ1-2; 8 bases are shared with TRBD1. Per germline, CDR1 SGHRS and CDR2 YFSETQ. With V trimmed by 0 bases and J by 8 bases, 6 bases remained unmatched. The CDR3 length is 14 residues. Based on the CDR3 plus reference TRBV5-1 and TRBJ1-2, the full variable domain is KAGVTQTPRYLIKTRGQQVTLSCSPISGHRSVSWYQQTPGQGLQFLFEYFSETQRNKGNFPGRFSGRQFSNSRSEMNVSTLELGDSALYLCASSLVSTGGGYTFGSGTRLTVV.